One sample yielded the 27 T cell receptor beta chains listed below, sequenced in a study of blood T cell repertoires in COVID-19. Here immunoSEQ multiplex PCR was the method, and the copy in TCRdb shows in-frame clones only, minus some. Counted here are roughly 100,000 clones, more than 80% occurring once; the ten biggest clones make up roughly 4%. The sequenced sample was peripheral blood. The receptors stem from a human donor in a cohort sampled during active COVID-19.

The CDR3 DNA is TGTGCCAGTAGCCGGGACAGCAACTCCTACGAGCAGTACTTC. Translation gives CASSRDSNSYEQYF. This chain joins TRBV19 and TRBJ2-7; TRBD1 aligns across 7 bases. The CDR3 length is 14 residues. V lost 6 bases to trimming and J lost 0 bases; unmatched junction nucleotides: 5. Germline V gives CDR1 LNHDA, CDR2 SQIVND (reference sequence).

The chain uses TRBV6-5 and TRBJ1-6; 7 bases align to TRBD1. Per the germline V gene, CDR1 is MNHEY and CDR2 is SVGAGI. V shed 8 bases, J shed 6 bases, and the junction held 7 bases outside the gene matches. This CDR3 region has 14 residues. CDR3 coding DNA: TGTGCCAGCGAGACAGGGCTCCTTAATTCACCCCTCCACTTT. The encoded protein is CASETGLLNSPLHF.

The rearrangement uses TRBV5-1 and TRBJ2-7; D is perhaps TRBD1 (6 bases). Trimming cost V 5 bases and J 4 bases, with 13 bases left between them. This CDR3 comprises 13 residues. Germline CDR1 SGHRS, CDR2 YFSETQ. The CDR3 reads CASSAGQTYEQYF. The CDR3 coding sequence is TGCGCCAGCAGTGCCGGACAGACATACGAGCAGTACTTC. The variable domain in full, with the rest retrieved from reference TRBV5-1 and TRBJ2-7, is KAGVTQTPRYLIKTRGQQVTLSCSPISGHRSVSWYQQTPGQGLQFLFEYFSETQRNKGNFPGRFSGRQFSNSRSEMNVSTLELGDSALYLCASSAGQTYEQYFGPGTRLTVT.

The chain couples TRBV5-1 to TRBJ1-6; the D is unclear. Per the germline V gene, CDR1 is SGHRS and CDR2 is YFSETQ. Trimming took off 0 bases at V and 9 bases at J, with 19 bases between the two ends. The CDR3 is 17 residues long. The CDR3 bases are TGCGCCAGCAGCTTGGAGTCGGCAGGATTATTAAGTTCACCCCTCCACTTT. Its translation is CASSLESAGLLSSPLHF.

This clone was observed once. The J gene is TRBJ1-2, the V gene TRBV11-2; D not certain. V lost 1 base and J lost 2, with 11 bases in between. Per germline, CDR1 SGHAT and CDR2 FQNNGV. There are 15 residues in the CDR3. The DNA of the CDR3 is TGTGCCAGCAGCTTAGTTACCGACTGGAACTATGGCTACACCTTC. Its translation: CASSLVTDWNYGYTF.

V is TRBV7-3 and J is TRBJ1-2; 10 nucleotides align to TRBD1. The V gene's germline CDR1 is SGHTA and CDR2 FQGTGA. The CDR3 length is 13 residues. J gave up 5 bases and V 3 bases, and 0 bases lay outside the gene matches. CDR3 DNA: TGTGCCAGCAGCTTGGGACAGGGGTATGGCTACACCTTC. Its protein product is CASSLGQGYGYTF.

The V gene is TRBV12-5, the J gene TRBJ2-3; 9 bases are a match to TRBD1. The CDR3 contains 17 residues. CDR1 is LGHNT and CDR2 is FRNRAP in the germline V gene. The V and J ends lost 1 base and 3 bases, in that order; junction bases with no gene match: 8. The CDR3 loop is CASGLASNRGPTDTQYF. The CDR3 DNA reads as TGTGCTAGTGGTTTGGCCTCGAACAGGGGGCCGACAGATACGCAGTATTTT.

The V gene is TRBV11-3, the J gene TRBJ1-1; D is undetermined. Trimming shortened V by 1 base and J by 1 base, and 4 bases separated the two germline ends. This CDR3 spans 13 amino acids. CDR1 is SGHNT, CDR2 YENEEA, per germline. The CDR3 DNA sequence: TGTGCCAGCAGCTTAGTCTCGAACACTGAAGCTTTCTTT. Translated: CASSLVSNTEAFF.

V usage is TRBV11-2 and J usage is TRBJ2-5, with 7 bases that match TRBD1. The V and J ends lost 5 bases and 0 bases, in that order; junction bases with no gene match: 6. This CDR3 spans 15 amino acids. Germline V CDR1 and CDR2: SGHAT, FQNNGV. The DNA of the CDR3 is TGTGCCAGCAGCCCCGTGGGACAGTACCAAGAGACCCAGTACTTC. Translating gives CASSPVGQYQETQYF.

This clone was counted between two and nine times. The rearrangement uses TRBV5-5 and TRBJ1-5; D is unclear. There are 13 residues in the CDR3. V was pared by 2 bases and J by 10 bases, with 13 bases between. Germline CDR1 and CDR2: SGHKS and YYEKEE (reference sequence). The CDR3 is CASSFSGDKPQHF. CDR3 DNA sequence: TGTGCCAGCAGCTTTTCGGGAGACAAACCCCAGCATTTT.

The chain couples TRBV9 to TRBJ1-1; weak D call: TRBD1 (6 bases). The CDR3 is 13 amino acids. Trimming removed 4 bases at V and 5 bases at J, with 12 bases between. Germline V gene data show CDR1 as SGDLS and CDR2 as YYNGEE. CDR3 in DNA: TGTGCCAGCAGCCCGAGGGGGTGGACTGAAGCTTTCTTT. Encoded protein: CASSPRGWTEAFF.

The chain uses TRBV6-5 and TRBJ1-6; 7 nucleotides agree with TRBD1. Looked up from germline, CDR1 is MNHEY and CDR2 is SVGAGI. The CDR3 runs 15 residues. V shed 6 bases and J 5 bases; nucleotides not matched to a gene: 7. CDR3 sequence reads: CASRLGTVHNSPLHF. The CDR3 nucleotides read TGTGCCAGCAGACTAGGGACAGTCCATAATTCACCCCTCCACTTT.

The chain couples TRBV6-5 to TRBJ1-4; the D is unclear. CDR1 MNHEY and CDR2 SVGAGI come from the germline V gene. This CDR3 has 15 residues. Trimming took 3 bases from V and 4 from J, leaving 12 bases between them. CDR3 coding DNA: TGTGCCAGCAGTTATTTAGCGGACGTTAATGAAAAACTGTTTTTT. Residues: CASSYLADVNEKLFF.

This chain joins TRBV6-2 or TRBV6-3 and TRBJ2-7; 8 nucleotides line up with TRBD1. In germline, CDR1 is MNHEY, CDR2 SVGEGT. J lost 3 bases, V lost 2 bases, and 15 bases had no gene match. This CDR3 spans 18 amino acids. The CDR3 DNA reads as TGTGCCAGCAGTTACCCGATTGGTTTACCAGGGGGCATCTACGAGCAGTACTTC. This encodes CASSYPIGLPGGIYEQYF.

This chain uses TRBV7-2 with TRBJ1-1; possible D gene TRBD1, 6 bases. V was clipped by 5 bases and J by 0 bases, with 10 bases between them. Per the germline V gene, CDR1 is SGHTA and CDR2 is FQGNSA. This CDR3 is built from 14 residues. The CDR3: CASSQGRLNTEAFF. The CDR3 DNA follows: TGTGCCAGCAGCCAGGGGCGGTTGAACACTGAAGCTTTCTTT.

V and J are TRBV7-3 and TRBJ2-3; possible D gene TRBD1, 7 bases. V lost 0 bases to trimming and J lost 3 bases, with 10 bases between them. The CDR3 has 15 residues. Germline values: CDR1 SGHTA, CDR2 FQGTGA. The CDR3 DNA sequence: TGTGCCAGCAGCTTAACGGCAGGGGGGACAGATACGCAGTATTTT. It is translated as CASSLTAGGTDTQYF. The full variable domain, its missing parts supplied by reference TRBV7-3 and TRBJ2-3, is GAGVSQTPSNKVTEKGKYVELRCDPISGHTALYWYRQSLGQGPEFLIYFQGTGAADDSGLPNDRFFAVRPEGSVSTLKIQRTERGDSAVYLCASSLTAGGTDTQYFGPGTRLTVL.

This sequence joins TRBV20-1 and TRBJ2-1; 7 bases align to TRBD1. The CDR3 runs to 13 residues. J gave up 7 bases and V 3 bases, and 6 bases lay outside the gene matches. The germline V gene has CDR1 DFQATT and CDR2 SNEGSKA (reference sequence). Here the CDR3 DNA reads TGCAGTGCTAGTAGGCAGGGGGTGAATGAGCAGTTCTTC. It is translated as CSASRQGVNEQFF.

The CDR3 reads CASSYYPGHPYEQYF. In nucleotides, the CDR3 is TGTGCCAGCAGTTACTACCCTGGACACCCCTACGAGCAGTACTTC. The chain recombines TRBV6-5 with TRBJ2-7; TRBD1 is a possible D gene (5 bases). V gave up 1 base and J gave up 2 bases, with 12 bases separating them. The CDR3 extends over 15 amino acids. In germline, CDR1 is MNHEY, CDR2 SVGAGI.

The chain couples TRBV7-3 to TRBJ2-3; 10 nucleotides align to TRBD2. The trim removed 5 bases at V and 4 bases at J, leaving 9 bases unmatched. Germline values: CDR1 SGHTA, CDR2 FQGTGA. The CDR3 has 16 amino acids. The CDR3 DNA is TGTGCCAGCAGCGCCCGGATTAGCGGGGGGCCAGATACGCAGTATTTT. Amino acid sequence: CASSARISGGPDTQYF.

The chain employs TRBV7-2 and TRBJ2-1; TRBD1 matches 7 bases. Germline V gene data show CDR1 as SGHTA and CDR2 as FQGNSA. This CDR3 is 14 amino acids long. Unmatched junction bases numbered 11, after V lost 11 bases and J lost 4 bases. CDR3 DNA: TGTGCCGGGCGGAGAGCAGGGGGTTACAATGAGCAGTTCTTC. This codes for CAGRRAGGYNEQFF. The full variable domain, completed using reference TRBV7-2 and TRBJ2-1, is GAGVSQSPSNKVTEKGKDVELRCDPISGHTALYWYRQSLGQGLEFLIYFQGNSAPDKSGLPSDRFSAERTGGSVSTLTIQRTQQEDSAVYLCAGRRAGGYNEQFFGPGTRLTVL.

The chain carries TRBV18 and TRBJ2-7, with TRBD2 matching over 8 bases. CDR3 length: 14 residues. V shed 3 bases and J 2 bases; nucleotides not matched to a gene: 3. The germline V gene has CDR1 KGHSH and CDR2 LQKENI. CDR3 nucleotides: TGTGCCAGCTCACCGCCGGGACTAGCCTACGAGCAGTACTTC. It codes for CASSPPGLAYEQYF.

The chain uses TRBV7-8 and TRBJ2-1, with TRBD2 identical over 10 bases. Germline CDR1 SGHVS, CDR2 FQNEAQ. V shed 4 bases and J 7 bases; nucleotides not matched to a gene: 4. This CDR3 is built from 14 residues. The CDR3 protein is CASSYSGGQNEQFF. CDR3 in DNA: TGTGCCAGCAGCTATAGCGGGGGGCAAAATGAGCAGTTCTTC.

CDR3 sequence (DNA): TGTGCCAGCAGTTACTTATCACAGGGAAGTGGCTACACCTTC. It codes for CASSYLSQGSGYTF. The chain recombines TRBV6-2 or TRBV6-3 with TRBJ1-2; D perhaps matches TRBD1 (6 bases). Germline V gene sequence: CDR1 MNHEY, CDR2 SVGEGT. V lost 1 base and J 7 bases, leaving 13 bases between the germline ends. The CDR3 runs to 14 residues.

The chain couples TRBV18 to TRBJ2-3; 8 bases map to TRBD1. The CDR3 has 16 amino acids. Per the germline V gene, CDR1 is KGHSH and CDR2 is LQKENI. The J segment lost 1 base and the V segment lost 6 bases, leaving 9 bases of the junction unmatched. CDR3 nucleotides: TGTGCCAGCTCGGAAAGGGTACAGGGGGGCACAGATACGCAGTATTTT. Protein product: CASSERVQGGTDTQYF.

The J gene is TRBJ1-1, the V gene TRBV7-2; D is ambiguous. The CDR3 covers 14 residues. Germline V gives CDR1 SGHTA, CDR2 FQGNSA. V was clipped by 5 bases and J by 1 base, with 11 bases between them. DNA for the CDR3: TGTGCCAGCAGCCCGGGGAGCGCGAACACTGAAGCTTTCTTT. The encoded protein is CASSPGSANTEAFF.

CDR3 nucleotide sequence: TGTGCCAGCAGCTTGGCAGGGTTCTCAAATTCACCCCTCCACTTT. It codes for CASSLAGFSNSPLHF. The chain recombines TRBV7-6 with TRBJ1-6; TRBD1 is a possible D gene (5 bases). The CDR3 runs to 15 residues. Trimming shortened V by 3 bases and J by 7 bases, and 13 bases separated the two germline ends. Per germline, CDR1 SGHVS and CDR2 FNYEAQ.

The chain uses TRBV2 and TRBJ2-4; possible D gene TRBD2, 5 bases. Germline-derived CDR1 and CDR2 are SNHLY and FYNNEI. The ends were cut back, 2 bases at V and 15 bases at J, with 14 bases in the middle. The CDR3 is 12 residues long. CDR3: CASSESRAGWYF. CDR3 bases: TGTGCCAGCAGTGAATCTCGGGCGGGTTGGTACTTC.